The clone carrying this T cell receptor beta chain has a single count. The data belong to a study of blood T cell repertoires in COVID-19. Here immunoSEQ multiplex PCR was the method, and the copy in TCRdb shows in-frame clones only, minus some. The sample comprises about 150,000 clones, around 85% of which are singletons, and 5.5% to 8% rests with the top ten. The germline V and J ends were trimmed by 2 bases and 6 bases, with 13 bases remaining between them. CDR3 length: 14 amino acids. Germline CDR1 KGHSH, CDR2 LQKENI. This TCR was recovered from a man of 80 years or more with COVID-19, enrolled during active disease. The sequenced material came from peripheral blood. The chain employs TRBV18 and TRBJ1-2; TRBD1 is a possible D gene (6 bases). CDR3 amino acids: CASSPSQGPDGYTF. The CDR3 bases are TGTGCCAGCTCACCATCACAGGGTCCTGATGGCTACACCTTC.